This T cell receptor (beta chain) was obtained from a study of blood T cell repertoires in COVID-19. TCRdb keeps only in-frame clones here, not all; method: immunoSEQ multiplex PCR. The sample holds about 160,000 clones; roughly 85% are singletons and the top ten take 15% to 20%. Participant age was roughly 18 to 95 years, and participants resided in 25 or so US areas. Cohort 3 recovered donors had two negative PCRs, clearance, or symptom resolution. Germline loops: CDR1 MDHEN, CDR2 SYDVKM. The CDR3 is 16 amino acids. Trimming cost V 0 bases and J 0 bases, with 9 bases left between them. The TCR originated in a man aged 55 to 70 who had recovered from COVID-19. This chain links TRBV28 with TRBJ1-5; possibly TRBD1 for D (6 bases). The specimen sequenced was PBMCs or T cells enriched from blood (not recorded which). CDR3 protein: CASSLWDRHSNQPQHF. Here the CDR3 DNA reads TGTGCCAGCAGTTTATGGGACAGACATAGCAATCAGCCCCAGCATTTT.